This record covers a single TCR beta chain. Its antigen is not known. This record comes from a study of vaccination effects on CD4 cells after COVID-19. After expansion with viral peptide pools in the ViraFEST assay, antigen-specific CD4+ T cells were sequenced. At the end of roughly 9 days of culture, CD4+ T cells were isolated. None of these healthy vaccinees had been infected with SARS-CoV-2 before vaccination. For each well, 1.5 million to 2 million PBMC were cultured with 8.5 to 10 IU/ml IL-2 and about 9.9 ug/ml peptides. The CDR3 sequence is 14 residues long. Germline V gene sequence: CDR1 MNHEY, CDR2 SVGEGT. Trimming took off 6 bases at V and 2 bases at J, with 12 bases between the two ends. Study-level findings and limits: Clones arising from infection and from vaccination showed marked clonal contraction late after vaccination. The study enrolled few convalescent patients and sampled no early post-infection timepoints. Healthy vaccinees showed cross-reactivity with common cold coronaviruses in only 1 of 255 vaccine-induced clones.

Here immunoSEQ multiplex PCR was the method, and the copy in TCRdb shows in-frame clones only, minus some. The repertoire consists of about 41,000 clones, with under 75% occurring once and the leading ten covering approximately 25%. The genes are TRBV6-2 or TRBV6-3 and TRBJ2-3, with D unclear. The specimen was CD4+ T cells from PBMCs cultured with HCoV-OC43 spike peptides, collected before COVID-19 vaccination. Subset indicated: HCoV-OC43 spike overlapping peptide pool stimulation. This receptor was taken from a human donor who received a COVID-19 vaccine. The DNA for the CDR3 is TGTGCCAGCAGCTATGGGATTCCCACAGATACGCAGTATTTT. It specifies CASSYGIPTDTQYF.